This T cell receptor (beta chain) is from a study of early T cells in non-severe SARS-CoV-2 infection (dated by TCRdb to the early 2020s). In terms of the full investigation: Bulk RNA from unsorted whole blood was used for TCR sequencing, so alpha and beta chains could not be paired. Study-wide conclusions, independent of this receptor: VDJdb matching was skewed toward anti-spike CD8 responses and likely underestimated virus-specific expansions, missing private and CD4 specificities.

The receptor library was made with 5' RACE. The data were produced on a NextSeq 500. Unique molecular identifiers were attached to individual cDNA molecules in the TCR library protocol so that sequencing error and PCR bias could be corrected. TCR alpha and beta chains were both sequenced, and the abundances of alpha and beta sequences in each sample were closely correlated with each other. The original methods were these. V gene, J gene and CDR3 annotation of TCR sequences was performed with Decombinator V4. TCRs were defined as expanded if a significant change between any two time points was detected under a Poisson model with p below 0.0001. TCR abundances were normalised to the total number of TCRs sequenced per sample and expressed as counts per million. MAIT TCRs were defined by TRAV1-2 paired with TRAJ12, TRAJ20 or TRAJ33, and iNKT TCRs by TRAV10 paired with TRAJ18. VDJdb, accessed 1 November 2021, was searched for CMV, EBV and SARS-CoV-2 annotated TCRs, with TCRs annotated for multiple antigens excluded. TCRdb redid the processing of the public reads, applying fastp at Q25 and MiXCR, and retained in-frame beta chains. Every CDR3 protein is listed once, alongside the most common genes and DNA of its rows. The V and J calls were not made by the authors but by TCRdb's processing. The sample includes 20,000 to 25,000 distinct CDR3 sequences, with 4% to 5.5% observed a single time. The top ten clones comprise under 8% of the sample.

Set within a cohort of healthcare workers in London, UK, this nested case-control study involved weekly PCR testing of nasopharyngeal swabs along with blood sampling. Healthcare workers were enrolled in the week of the UK lockdown, from 23 to 31 March 2020, and were followed every week for up to roughly 15 weeks. This clonotype came up many times. The antigen it binds to is not known. The sample holds no much larger clone one base away, and base qualities are not on file. The germline V gene (reference sequence) provides CDR1 DFQATT and CDR2 SNEGSKA. From its cysteine to its phenylalanine, the CDR3 spans 13 amino acids. The entry retains the CDR3 DNA only, 39 bases that are in frame from base 1. Between the V and J ends, shortened by 5 bases and 9 bases respectively, the junction contains 14 bases.

This sequence originates from an adult who was a healthcare worker with PCR-confirmed SARS-CoV-2 infection or an uninfected control (not recorded which). The receptor chain draws on TRBV20-1 and TRBJ1-6; a tentative D call is TRBD1 (6 bases match). Sequenced material: whole blood. The DNA is as follows: TGCAGTGCTGGACGAACAGGGTTTTCACCCCTCCACTTT. Its product reads: CSAGRTGFSPLHF.